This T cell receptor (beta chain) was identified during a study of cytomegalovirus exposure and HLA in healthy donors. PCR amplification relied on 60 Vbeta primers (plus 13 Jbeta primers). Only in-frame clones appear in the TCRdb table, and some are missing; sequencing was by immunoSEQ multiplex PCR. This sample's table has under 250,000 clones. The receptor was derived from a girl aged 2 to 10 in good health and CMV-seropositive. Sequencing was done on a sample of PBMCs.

CDR3 DNA sequence: TGTGCCAGCAGCTTAGGGCAGGGGTTTTACAATGAGCAGTTCTTC. Protein product: CASSLGQGFYNEQFF. The rearrangement joins TRBV11-2 to TRBJ2-1; D is perhaps TRBD1 (6 bases). V lost 1 base to trimming and J lost 4 bases, with 11 bases between them. Germline CDR1 SGHAT, CDR2 FQNNGV. This CDR3 spans 15 amino acids. Looking up the rest from reference TRBV11-2 and TRBJ2-1 gives the full variable domain: EAGVAQSPRYKIIEKRQSVAFWCNPISGHATLYWYQQILGQGPKLLIQFQNNGVVDDSQLPKDRFSAERLKGVDSTLKIQPAKLEDSAVYLCASSLGQGFYNEQFFGPGTRLTVL.